This is a list of T cell receptor beta chains from one sample in a study of pediatric ulcerative colitis. TCRdb keeps only in-frame clones here, not all; method: immunoSEQ multiplex PCR. The table records about 5,800 clones, 89% of them present only once. Material for sequencing was blood. The receptors shown here come from a girl aged 10-17 years who was a control in a study of pediatric ulcerative colitis. Each CDR3 is given with its conserved first and last residue. A D gene is named only where the DNA matches it firmly. Where a row states a size, it is once, few, many or the class of an expanded clone; other rows omit it.

.,15,TRBJ2-7,TRBV6-5,.,CASSSQGSLRYEQYF,TGTGCCAGCAGTTCCCAAGGGTCCCTTCGCTACGAGCAGTACTTC
.,15,TRBJ2-7,TRBV18,.,CASSPNVGVGYEQYF,TGTGCCAGCTCACCAAACGTGGGCGTCGGCTACGAGCAGTACTTC
once,15,TRBJ1-3,TRBV30,.,CAWSVTRASGNTIYF,TGTGCCTGGAGTGTAACCCGGGCGTCTGGAAACACCATATATTTT
.,15,TRBJ1-4,TRBV5-6,.,CASSSQGATNEKLFF,TGTGCCAGCAGCTCGCAGGGTGCAACTAATGAAAAACTGTTTTTT
.,14,TRBJ2-7,TRBV10-2,TRBD1,CASSVGTATYEQYF,TGCGCCAGCAGTGTAGGGACAGCCACCTACGAGCAGTACTTC
.,13,TRBJ1-2,TRBV10-1,.,CASSPGGDYGYTF,TGCGCCAGCAGTCCTGGAGGGGACTATGGCTACACCTTC
.,14,TRBJ2-2,TRBV5-4,.,CASSFYQGTGELFF,TGTGCCAGCAGCTTTTATCAGGGCACCGGGGAGCTGTTTTTT
.,14,TRBJ1-2,TRBV6-5,TRBD1,CASSRDRGFGGYTF,TGTGCCAGCAGCCGGGACAGGGGTTTCGGCGGCTACACCTTC
.,13,TRBJ2-7,TRBV7-2,TRBD1,CASILDRVGEQYF,TGTGCCAGCATCCTGGACAGGGTAGGCGAGCAGTACTTC
.,14,TRBJ1-1,TRBV5-1,TRBD1,CASSLGQGYTEAFF,TGCGCCAGCAGCCTGGGACAGGGTTACACTGAAGCTTTCTTT
.,16,TRBJ2-7,TRBV2,.,CASSDRLQLGAYEQYF,TGTGCCAGCAGTGATCGGTTGCAACTGGGAGCTTACGAGCAGTACTTC
few,15,TRBJ1-3,TRBV6-5,.,CASSRPDSSGNTIYF,TGTGCCAGCAGTCGCCCGGACAGCTCTGGAAACACCATATATTTT
once,15,TRBJ2-1,TRBV19,TRBD2,CASSIRTSGAGEQFF,TGTGCCAGTAGTATAAGGACTAGCGGGGCAGGAGAGCAGTTCTTC
once,16,TRBJ1-3,TRBV2,TRBD1,CASSGTGDFSGNTIYF,TGTGCCAGCAGCGGTACAGGGGACTTCTCTGGAAACACCATATATTTT
.,10,TRBJ1-2,TRBV7-2,.,CASWGEGYTF,TGTGCCAGCTGGGGGGAGGGCTACACCTTC
.,13,TRBJ2-5,TRBV5-1,.,CASRGGLAETQYF,TGCGCCAGCAGGGGAGGCCTAGCGGAGACCCAGTACTTC
.,14,TRBJ2-7,TRBV6-5,.,CASRARADSYEQYF,TGTGCCAGCAGAGCCCGGGCCGATTCCTACGAGCAGTACTTC
.,15,TRBJ1-5,TRBV6-5,TRBD1,CASRPTGGGNQPQHF,TGTGCCAGCAGGCCCACAGGGGGCGGCAATCAGCCCCAGCATTTT
.,14,TRBJ2-5,TRBV4-3,.,CASSQGTGQETQYF,TGCGCCAGCAGCCAAGGGACGGGCCAAGAGACCCAGTACTTC
.,16,TRBJ2-5,TRBV14,.,CASSQDGTRFRETQYF,TGTGCCAGCAGCCAAGACGGGACACGGTTTCGGGAGACCCAGTACTTC
.,14,TRBJ1-4,TRBV27,.,CASSLGWADDGLFF,TGTGCCAGCAGTTTAGGTTGGGCGGACGATGGACTGTTTTTT
few,15,TRBJ1-2,TRBV7-9,.,CASSLSASYNYGYTF,TGTGCCAGCAGCTTAAGCGCGAGCTATAACTATGGCTACACCTTC
.,13,TRBJ2-5,TRBV5-1,TRBD1,CASSLGTGETQYF,TGCGCCAGCAGCTTGGGGACAGGAGAGACCCAGTACTTC
.,15,TRBJ2-2,TRBV25-1,.,CASSEGAGNTGELFF,TGTGCCAGCAGTGAGGGGGCTGGGAACACCGGGGAGCTGTTTTTT
.,17,TRBJ1-5,TRBV4-2,.,CASSQEVGQGGNQPQHF,TGTGCCAGCAGCCAAGAAGTGGGCCAGGGAGGCAATCAGCCCCAGCATTTT
.,14,TRBJ1-3,TRBV6-5,.,CASSRQVSGNTIYF,TGTGCCAGCAGTCGACAGGTCTCTGGAAACACCATATATTTT
.,14,TRBJ2-3,TRBV28,.,CASRIQGSTDTQYF,TGTGCCAGCAGAATACAGGGCTCCACAGATACGCAGTATTTT
few,16,TRBJ1-2,TRBV19,.,CASSMGRGTSNYGYTF,TGTGCCAGTAGTATGGGCAGGGGAACCTCTAACTATGGCTACACCTTC
.,15,TRBJ2-5,TRBV28,TRBD2,CASTLAGRALETQYF,TGTGCCAGCACCCTAGCAGGGAGGGCCTTGGAGACCCAGTACTTC
.,14,TRBJ1-2,TRBV7-8,TRBD1,CASIEGQGEYGYTF,TGTGCCAGCATCGAAGGACAGGGAGAATATGGCTACACCTTC
.,14,TRBJ2-1,TRBV6-1,.,CASSVARAGNEQFF,TGTGCCAGCAGTGTGGCGCGGGCGGGGAATGAGCAGTTCTTC
.,17,TRBJ2-5,TRBV7-3,TRBD2,CASSLTGGGLAGVAQYF,TGTGCCAGCAGCTTAACAGGGGGTGGGCTAGCGGGAGTAGCCCAGTACTTC
.,15,TRBJ1-1,TRBV18,TRBD1,CASSPLQGSNTEAFF,TGTGCCAGCTCACCCTTACAGGGGAGCAACACTGAAGCTTTCTTT
.,16,TRBJ2-5,TRBV27,.,CASSLSGMGAWETQYF,TGTGCCAGCAGTCTATCTGGGATGGGGGCCTGGGAGACCCAGTACTTC
.,14,TRBJ2-5,TRBV5-4,TRBD2,CASSPGEGGETQYF,TGTGCCAGCAGCCCGGGGGAGGGTGGGGAGACCCAGTACTTC
.,13,TRBJ1-2,TRBV27,.,CASSLSGWDGYTF,TGTGCCAGCAGTTTATCGGGTTGGGATGGCTACACCTTC
.,16,TRBJ2-7,TRBV7-8,.,CASSRSARVYSYEQYF,TGTGCCAGCAGCCGTTCGGCAAGGGTGTACTCCTACGAGCAGTACTTC
.,18,TRBJ2-3,TRBV13,TRBD2,CASSTSGLAGLTTDTQYF,TGTGCCAGCAGCACCTCGGGACTAGCGGGACTTACGACAGATACGCAGTATTTT
.,11,TRBJ2-7,TRBV18,.,CASRVEGEQYF,TGTGCCAGCCGCGTGGAGGGCGAGCAGTACTTC
.,14,TRBJ1-5,TRBV6-5,TRBD1,CASRLTGGGQPQHF,TGTGCCAGCAGACTAACAGGGGGCGGTCAGCCCCAGCATTTT
.,14,TRBJ1-4,TRBV7-9,.,CASSLAAYGEKLFF,TGTGCCAGCAGCTTAGCGGCCTACGGGGAAAAACTGTTTTTT
.,13,TRBJ2-7,TRBV11-2,TRBD1,CASSTGQGYEQYF,TGTGCCAGCAGCACGGGACAGGGATACGAGCAGTACTTC
.,16,TRBJ2-7,TRBV7-9,TRBD1,CASSLMGDRGYYEQYF,TGTGCCAGCAGCTTAATGGGGGACAGGGGGTACTACGAGCAGTACTTC
.,14,TRBJ2-5,TRBV18,.,CASSPTPTKETQYF,TGTGCCAGCTCCCCAACACCCACCAAAGAGACCCAGTACTTC
.,14,TRBJ1-1,TRBV5-1,.,CASSLQGHNTEAFF,TGCGCCAGCAGCTTGCAGGGGCATAACACTGAAGCTTTCTTT
.,13,TRBJ1-1,TRBV25-1,TRBD1,CASSEGQYTEAFF,TGTGCCAGCAGTGAGGGACAGTACACTGAAGCTTTCTTT
.,17,TRBJ2-1,TRBV7-2,.,CASSFQRGNRIGDEQFF,TGTGCCAGCAGCTTCCAGCGCGGGAACAGGATAGGGGATGAGCAGTTCTTC
.,12,TRBJ2-2,TRBV5-4,.,CASRGQSGELFF,TGTGCCAGCAGGGGTCAGTCCGGGGAGCTGTTTTTT
.,15,TRBJ1-4,TRBV15,.,CATSPTAGKGEKLFF,TGTGCCACCAGCCCGACGGCAGGGAAGGGTGAAAAACTGTTTTTT